This T cell receptor beta chain was retrieved from a study of siplizumab effects on memory and regulatory T cells. Study-level points and caveats: Naive or memory phenotype was unassignable for roughly 75-97% of proliferating CD4+ or CD8+ clones. Naive T cells looked more diverse than memory cells and looked like major alloresponse contributors. With siplizumab, Treg-derived clones averaged approximately 66% of mappable alloreactive CD4+ clones, versus more than 25% in controls. Confirmation was lacking for the suppressive function of proliferating Tregs derived from siplizumab cultures.

Using immunoSEQ multiplex PCR, the repertoire was profiled, and TCRdb retains in-frame clones only, with some absent. This table holds approximately 100,000 clones, 75% to 95% found once. CDR1 is SGHRS, CDR2 YFSETQ, per germline. Trimming shortened V by 1 base and J by 4 bases, and 9 bases separated the two germline ends. CDR3 length: 13 amino acids. As for this clone: Its antigen is not identified.

The J gene is TRBJ2-7, the V gene TRBV5-1; D uncertain. This sequence originates from a human donor in good health. Some clones in this sample may be carry-over from other donors' samples. Material: CD4+ T cells sorted from blood. The CDR3 DNA sequence: TGCGCCAGCAGCTTGCCTGAAGCTTACGAGCAGTACTTC. Protein: CASSLPEAYEQYF.